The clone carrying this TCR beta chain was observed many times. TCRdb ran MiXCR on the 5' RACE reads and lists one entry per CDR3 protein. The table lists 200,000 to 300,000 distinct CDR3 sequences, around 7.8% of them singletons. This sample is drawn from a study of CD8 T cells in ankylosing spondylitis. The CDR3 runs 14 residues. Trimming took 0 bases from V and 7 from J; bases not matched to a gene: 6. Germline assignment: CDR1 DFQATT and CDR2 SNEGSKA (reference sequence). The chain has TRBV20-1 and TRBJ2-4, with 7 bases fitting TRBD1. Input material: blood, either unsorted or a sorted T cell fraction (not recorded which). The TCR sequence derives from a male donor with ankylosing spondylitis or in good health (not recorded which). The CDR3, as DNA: TGCAGTGCTAGAGAAGAGACAGGGATGAACATTCAGTACTTC. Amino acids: CSAREETGMNIQYF.